This T cell receptor beta chain was sequenced during a study of blood T cell repertoires in COVID-19. Study background: The study drew acute and convalescent COVID-19 samples from the United States, Italy and Spain. PBMCs, B-cell-depleted T cells, or T cells were the source of the cDNA or gDNA that made up the material.

J gave up 7 bases and V 4 bases, and 1 base lay outside the gene matches. There are 12 residues in the CDR3. The germline V gene has CDR1 SQVTM and CDR2 ANQGSEA. Under the authors' procedure: By means of reference gene primer amplification, nucleated cell counts were estimated. The protocol was immunoSEQ multiplex PCR, while the TCRdb copy is restricted to in-frame clones and leaves out a portion. V and J calls and clone size are those listed in that table; D and trimming were worked out from the DNA. Of about 130,000 clones listed, 75% to 90% are singletons. This TCR was sampled from a human donor in a cohort sampled during active COVID-19. The sequenced sample was peripheral blood. The V gene is TRBV29-1, the J gene TRBJ2-1; 10 bases match TRBD1. DNA of the CDR3: TGCAGCGTTGGACAGGGGGCAAATGAGCAGTTCTTC. Translation gives CSVGQGANEQFF.